This TCR beta chain comes out of a study of T cells in Graves' hyperthyroidism and ophthalmopathy. Broader study findings: From stable hyperthyroidism, ophthalmopathy was separated by a 13 V-J model.

This clonotype was detected a few times. Antigen unknown. TCR beta CDR3 regions were amplified from RNA. The HTBI primer set served for first-round RT-PCR of the TCR CDR3. One entry per CDR3 protein results from TCRdb running MiXCR on the multiplex PCR reads. This table holds roughly 400,000 distinct CDR3 sequences, around an eighth found once. CDR1 is WSHSY, CDR2 SAAADI, per germline. Trimming took 6 bases from V and 4 from J; bases not matched to a gene: 7. This CDR3 is built from 14 residues. The source is a man aged 45-60 years with Graves' ophthalmopathy. The chain combines TRBV10-2 with TRBJ2-7; 9 nucleotides align to TRBD2. Sequencing used blood. The CDR3 is CASRSAGGSYEQYF. CDR3 coding DNA: TGCGCCAGCAGGTCAGCGGGAGGTAGTTACGAGCAGTACTTC.